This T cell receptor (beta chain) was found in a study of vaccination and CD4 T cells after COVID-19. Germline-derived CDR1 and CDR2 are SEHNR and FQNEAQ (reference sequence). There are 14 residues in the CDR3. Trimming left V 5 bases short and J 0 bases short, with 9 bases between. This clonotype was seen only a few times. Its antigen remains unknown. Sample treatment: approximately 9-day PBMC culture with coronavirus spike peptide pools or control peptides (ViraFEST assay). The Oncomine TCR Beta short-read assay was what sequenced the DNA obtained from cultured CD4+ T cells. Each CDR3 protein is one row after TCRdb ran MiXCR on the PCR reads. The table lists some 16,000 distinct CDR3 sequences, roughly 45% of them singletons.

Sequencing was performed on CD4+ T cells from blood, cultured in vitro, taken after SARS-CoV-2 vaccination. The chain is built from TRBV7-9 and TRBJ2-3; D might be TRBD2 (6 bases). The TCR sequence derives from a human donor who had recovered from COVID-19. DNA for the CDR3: TGTGCCAGCAGCCCCAGCGGGAGCACAGATACGCAGTATTTT. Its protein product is CASSPSGSTDTQYF.